One and the same sample provided the 30 T cell receptor beta chains below, sequenced in a study of blood T cells in healthy people across ages. Primers used in a second PCR of roughly 6 to 12 cycles were a sample-barcoded 5' primer and a J-beta primer mix. TCRdb called the 5' RACE reads again in MiXCR, with one record for every CDR3 protein. The sample has roughly 1,100,000 distinct CDR3 sequences, about 23% seen once. The data also belong to a second study, concerning T cells of mothers and their children.

The sample comprised blood. These receptors were taken from a girl aged 2-15 years in good health.

This clonotype occurred a few times. The genes are TRBV12-3 or TRBV12-4 and TRBJ1-1; D is possibly TRBD1 (6 bases). Trimming removed 7 bases at V and 10 bases at J, with 19 bases between. The CDR3 totals 13 residues. CDR3 loop: CASTRTAPVRAFF. As DNA, the CDR3 is TGTGCCAGCACCAGGACAGCCCCAGTCCGAGCTTTCTTT.

V usage is TRBV28 and J usage is TRBJ2-5, with D perhaps being TRBD1 or TRBD2 (5 bases each). The J call may be mistaken, given a closer DNA end match to TRBJ2-7. This CDR3 comprises 14 residues. Germline V CDR1 and CDR2: MDHEN, SYDVKM. In DNA form, the CDR3 reads TGTGCCAGCAGTTTGTGGGGGTTAGGGGACGAGCAGTACTTC. It is translated as CASSLWGLGDEQYF.

The chain combines TRBV7-2 with TRBJ2-6; D not certain. Trimming left V 2 bases short and J 1 base short, with 12 bases between. This CDR3 has 17 residues. The germline gives CDR1 SGHTA, CDR2 FQGNSA. The CDR3 sequence: CASSLNPKRSGANVLTF. CDR3 bases: TGTGCCAGCAGCTTAAATCCGAAGAGGTCTGGGGCCAACGTCCTGACTTTC.

The DNA of the CDR3 is TGTGCCACCAGCGAGGCCGGGACTCACCAAGAGACCCAGTACTTC. It specifies CATSEAGTHQETQYF. The rearrangement uses TRBV24-1 and TRBJ2-5; possibly TRBD2 for D (6 bases). This CDR3 has 15 amino acids. The germline V and J ends were trimmed by 7 bases and 0 bases, with 14 bases remaining between them. CDR1 is KGHDR and CDR2 is SFDVKD in the germline V gene.

The chain carries TRBV28 and TRBJ1-6, with D possibly TRBD1 on 6 matching bases. Trimming removed 6 bases at V and 0 bases at J, with 12 bases between. Looked up from germline, CDR1 is MDHEN and CDR2 is SYDVKM. This CDR3 spans 16 amino acids. The CDR3 spells CASRPSRGSYNSPLHF. In DNA form, the CDR3 reads TGTGCCAGCAGGCCGTCCAGGGGCTCCTATAATTCACCCCTCCACTTT.

J is TRBJ2-1 and V is TRBV12-3 or TRBV12-4; D tentatively fits TRBD1 or TRBD2 (6 bases each). The J call could be wrong; TRBJ2-7 is a better fit for the DNA end. The CDR3 spans 13 residues. The CDR3 loop is CASSPGGFREQYF. CDR3 in DNA: TGTGCCAGCAGTCCCGGGGGCTTCCGCGAGCAGTACTTC.

This chain joins TRBV7-2 and TRBJ2-4; 10 positions agree with TRBD2. This CDR3 is 18 amino acids long. Germline V gene lookup returns CDR1 SGHTA and CDR2 FQGNSA. V lost 0 bases, J lost 1 base, and 6 bases stayed unmatched. CDR3: CASSLAVAGGLAKNIQYF. The CDR3 DNA is TGTGCCAGCAGCTTAGCGGTAGCGGGGGGCTTGGCCAAAAACATTCAGTACTTC.

This clonotype came up once. An end of the junction does not agree with germline; a read error may underlie this. This chain links TRBV4-2 with TRBJ2-1, with TRBD1 identical over 7 bases. Germline V lookup: CDR1 LGHNA, CDR2 YNFKEQ. The CDR3 sequence is 15 residues long. The CDR3 loop is CASSQGDSSHNEQFF. The CDR3 bases are TGTGCCAGCAGCCAAGGGGACAGCTCCCACAATGAGCAGTTCTTC.

This clonotype was counted a few times. This chain joins TRBV27 and TRBJ1-1; 8 nucleotides agree with TRBD1. The CDR3 spans 17 residues. Germline assignment: CDR1 MNHEY and CDR2 SMNVEV (reference sequence). V was clipped by 4 bases and J by 8 bases; unmatched bases: 18. As DNA, the CDR3 is TGTGCCAGCAGTTCTTCAGGGGGCCCAGGCCCAGACTTAGAAGCTTTCTTT. It is translated as CASSSSGGPGPDLEAFF.

The table lists this clonotype with a few counts. One end of the junction does not line up with germline, which may come from a read error. The rearrangement joins TRBV24-1 to TRBJ1-1; D gene ambiguous. Germline lookup yields CDR1 KGHDR and CDR2 SFDVKD. The CDR3 extends over 14 amino acids. The CDR3 sequence: CAASDAEKTNEAFF. The DNA of the CDR3 is TGTGCCGCCAGTGACGCAGAAAAGACTAATGAAGCTTTCTTT.

This clonotype was counted only a few times. The genes are TRBV18 and TRBJ2-7, with D perhaps matching TRBD1 (6 bases). The CDR3 is 16 amino acids. In germline, CDR1 is KGHSH, CDR2 LQKENI. Deletions cut 3 bases from V and 0 bases from J, with 15 bases between. The DNA for the CDR3 is TGTGCCAGCTCACCTTCGGGACAATTTAGCTCCTACGAGCAGTACTTC. Translation gives CASSPSGQFSSYEQYF.

As regards this clonotype: Germline and junction disagree at one end, which may indicate a read error. The rearrangement joins TRBV12-3 or TRBV12-4 to TRBJ2-1; the match to TRBD2 covers 7 bases. This CDR3 is 12 amino acids long. The CDR3 DNA follows: TGTACCAGCCCTAGCGGAAACAATGAGCAGTTCTTC. Protein product: CTSPSGNNEQFF.

Only a few counts were recorded for this clonotype. The junction shows a germline mismatch at one end, possibly a read error. The chain employs TRBV5-1 and TRBJ2-2; no reliable D call. There are 14 residues in the CDR3. The V gene's germline CDR1 is SGHRS and CDR2 YFSETQ. CDR3 bases: TGTGCCAGCAGTTTACTACAGAACACCGGGGAGCTGTTTTTT. It yields the protein CASSLLQNTGELFF.

This chain links TRBV6-1 with TRBJ1-2; 8 nucleotides match TRBD1. V dropped 7 bases and J dropped 3; count of bases not matched to a gene: 4. The CDR3 length is 13 residues. Germline V gene data show CDR1 as MNHNS and CDR2 as SASEGT. The CDR3 sequence: CASTGTGDYGYTF. The CDR3 region has the DNA TGTGCCAGCACCGGGACAGGAGACTATGGCTACACCTTC.

The chain joins TRBV7-9 to TRBJ2-5; D unresolved. The CDR3 totals 17 residues. The V gene's germline CDR1 is SEHNR and CDR2 FQNEAQ (reference sequence). Trimming took 2 bases from V and 0 from J, leaving 16 bases between them. For the CDR3, the DNA is TGTGCCAGCAGCTTATTGCTAACCGAGAGCTACCAAGAGACCCAGTACTTC. Translated: CASSLLLTESYQETQYF.

The rearrangement links TRBV5-6 to TRBJ1-4; perhaps TRBD1 as D (5 bases). V was pared by 4 bases and J by 7 bases, with 11 bases between. Germline lookup yields CDR1 SGHDT and CDR2 YYEEEE. The CDR3 length is 13 residues. This chain's CDR3 is CASSRDGFEKLFF. The CDR3 coding sequence is TGTGCCAGCAGCCGGGACGGCTTTGAAAAACTGTTTTTT. Variable domain in full (rest from reference TRBV5-6 and TRBJ1-4): DAGVTQSPTHLIKTRGQQVTLRCSPKSGHDTVSWYQQALGQGPQFIFQYYEEEERQRGNFPDRFSGHQFPNYSSELNVNALLLGDSALYLCASSRDGFEKLFFGSGTQLSVL.

The chain is built from TRBV19 and TRBJ2-3; D assignment may be TRBD1 or TRBD2 (6 bases each). From germline, CDR1 is LNHDA and CDR2 SQIVND (reference sequence). V was clipped by 4 bases and J by 6 bases, with 20 bases between them. CDR3 size: 16 residues. The CDR3 region is CASSNQGRGSVDTQYF. The CDR3 coding sequence is TGTGCCAGTAGTAATCAGGGGCGGGGCTCCGTGGATACGCAGTATTTT.

This clonotype was seen a handful of times. J is TRBJ1-1 and V is TRBV2; D ambiguous. V gave up 8 bases and J gave up 6 bases, with 16 bases separating them. The length of the CDR3 is 13 residues. The germline gives CDR1 SNHLY, CDR2 FYNNEI. CDR3 nucleotides: TGTGCCAGCGGGCGACACGATAGCCCTGAAGCTTTCTTT. This gives the protein CASGRHDSPEAFF.

Only a few counts were recorded for this clonotype. The rearrangement uses TRBV4-1 and TRBJ1-5, with D hard to call. The CDR3 has 13 amino acids. The germline V gene has CDR1 MGHRA and CDR2 YSYEKL. With 4 bases removed from V and 3 bases from J, the gap between germline ends came to 7 bases. CDR3 protein: CASSPAANQPQHF. CDR3 nucleotides: TGCGCCAGCAGCCCAGCGGCCAATCAGCCCCAGCATTTT.

The chain uses TRBV4-3 and TRBJ2-1, with D possibly being TRBD2 (5 bases). The ends were cut back, 1 base at V and 0 bases at J, with 10 bases in the middle. The germline V gene has CDR1 LGHNA and CDR2 YSLEER. CDR3 length: 16 residues. This CDR3 reads CASSQGRGFSYNEQFF. CDR3 in DNA: TGCGCCAGCAGCCAAGGTAGAGGGTTCTCCTACAATGAGCAGTTCTTC.

V is TRBV3-1 and J is TRBJ2-3, with a weak D call TRBD2 (6 bases). CDR1 LGHDT and CDR2 YNNKEL come from the germline V gene (reference sequence). Trimming pared 1 base from V and 7 bases from J, leaving 15 bases between. There are 15 residues in the CDR3. CDR3 protein: CASSQVGSLMNTQYF. The CDR3 DNA reads as TGTGCCAGCAGCCAAGTCGGGAGTTTGATGAATACGCAGTATTTT.

The rearrangement links TRBV20-1 to TRBJ1-5; 8 bases are a match to TRBD1. The CDR3 is 13 amino acids. The ends lost 5 bases at V and 6 bases at J; junction bases unmatched: 6. Germline V CDR1 and CDR2: DFQATT, SNEGSKA (reference sequence). This CDR3 reads CSALTGESQPQHF. In nucleotides, the CDR3 is TGCAGTGCTTTGACAGGGGAGTCTCAGCCCCAGCATTTT.

The chain couples TRBV6-1 to TRBJ1-4; D is undetermined. V lost 8 bases, J lost 6 bases, and 13 bases lay in between. The CDR3 length is 13 residues. Germline V gene data show CDR1 as MNHNS and CDR2 as SASEGT. The CDR3: CASLRGLDEKLFF. Written as DNA, the CDR3 is TGTGCCAGCCTTCGGGGATTGGATGAAAAACTGTTTTTT.

This chain joins TRBV27 and TRBJ2-4, with TRBD2 identical over 9 bases. This CDR3 has 14 amino acids. V shed 2 bases and J 7 bases; nucleotides not matched to a gene: 3. The germline gives CDR1 MNHEY, CDR2 SMNVEV (reference sequence). The chain's CDR3 is CASSLAGGPNIQYF. CDR3 nucleotides: TGTGCCAGCAGTTTAGCGGGGGGGCCTAACATTCAGTACTTC.

This clonotype appeared a few times. The chain joins TRBV6-2 or TRBV6-3 to TRBJ1-1, with unresolved D. The V gene lost 8 bases and the J gene lost 0 bases, with 16 bases spanning the gap. This CDR3 contains 15 residues. In germline, CDR1 is MNHEY, CDR2 SVGEGT. CDR3: CASQASLGMNTEAFF. The CDR3 DNA follows: TGTGCCAGCCAGGCAAGTTTGGGCATGAACACTGAAGCTTTCTTT.

The V and J genes are TRBV27 and TRBJ1-2; 9 bases align to TRBD1. The CDR3 loop spans 16 amino acids. The V gene end was trimmed by 4 bases and the J gene end by 4 bases; junction bases not matched to a gene: 10. CDR1 MNHEY and CDR2 SMNVEV come from the germline V gene (reference sequence). The DNA for the CDR3 is TGTGCCAGCAGTTCCGACTCACAGGGACAGGGCTATGGCTACACCTTC. Amino acid sequence: CASSSDSQGQGYGYTF.

The sample holds a few counts of this clonotype. The chain recombines TRBV7-9 with TRBJ2-1; D is unclear. V was pared by 5 bases and J by 8 bases, with 19 bases between. The V gene's germline CDR1 is SEHNR and CDR2 FQNEAQ (reference sequence). The CDR3 spans 15 residues. CDR3 sequence: CASSLPGPRLDEQFF. The CDR3 DNA is TGTGCCAGCAGCCTCCCGGGTCCGAGGCTCGATGAGCAGTTCTTC.

This clonotype was observed a handful of times. V and J are TRBV12-5 and TRBJ2-1; D unclear. Germline values: CDR1 LGHNT, CDR2 FRNRAP. V gave up 3 bases and J gave up 6 bases, with 9 bases separating them. The CDR3 is 13 amino acids. The CDR3 DNA is TGTGCTAGTGGTTTCGGACGGATCAATGAGCAGTTCTTC. Its protein product is CASGFGRINEQFF.

The chain joins TRBV3-1 to TRBJ2-5; 10 bases are a match to TRBD2. Germline values: CDR1 LGHDT, CDR2 YNNKEL (reference sequence). J was trimmed by 1 base and V by 2 bases; bases with no gene match: 4. This CDR3 region has 16 residues. The CDR3 protein is CASSQKASGGQETQYF. The CDR3 DNA follows: TGTGCCAGCAGCCAAAAGGCTAGCGGGGGCCAAGAGACCCAGTACTTC.

The rearrangement joins TRBV20-1 to TRBJ2-7; TRBD1 agrees at 8 bases. This CDR3 region has 13 residues. Losses at the gene ends were 4 bases for V and 4 bases for J; bases not matched to a gene: 6. Germline values: CDR1 DFQATT, CDR2 SNEGSKA (reference sequence). CDR3 protein: CSAMLTGDYEQYF. As DNA, the CDR3 is TGCAGTGCTATGTTGACAGGGGATTACGAGCAGTACTTC.